The T cell receptor beta chain described here comes from a study of T cell responses to AZD1222 COVID-19 vaccine (dated by TCRdb to the early 2020s). About the study as a whole: Because spike-specific TCR depth and breadth did not differ between the two schedules, AZD1222 recipients who got a second dose at roughly 4 weeks were pooled with those who got a second dose at roughly 12 weeks. TCR sequencing was performed for about 250 trial participants, of whom around 210 were given two doses of AZD1222 and about 25 were given two doses of MenACWY control vaccine. Enrollment into the trials was organized by age into subgroups of 18-55, 56-69 and 70-plus years, and those subgroups contained roughly 140, 27 and 60 TCR-sequenced participants, respectively.

Read against the paper, the sample's time point label means: baseline before first vaccination. Vaccinee samples were obtained from the UK trials COV001 and COV002, which included a single-blind randomized controlled phase 2/3 trial of AZD1222 (ChAdOx1 nCoV-19) in healthy adults. Trial participant PBMC samples were collected at day 0 and day 28 after the second dose for TCRbeta chain sequencing. Comments on this clone: The antigen this receptor binds is unknown. Qualities for individual bases were not recorded, and no much larger clone is one base off.

On the study overall, not on this receptor specifically: Vaccine-associated CD4 TCRs spanned the whole spike protein, with dominant responses in regions 160-218 and 743-854. No day 14 peak-response samples were available, so repertoires were characterized only after the peak T cell response. A significant rise in spike-specific TCR breadth and depth was observed after two AZD1222 doses relative to day 0 and relative to MenACWY recipients. Participants were mostly white British and included more females than males, and it was suggested by the authors that clonal diversity may have been underestimated. Conclusions about previously exposed vaccinees were limited because only 5 or 6 AZD1222 recipients were SARS-CoV-2 seropositive at baseline. Reportedly, close to half of the unique spike-specific TCRs recognized epitopes lying outside the regions that are mutated in the B.1.351 and B.1.1.7 variants. In the small 56-69-year group, the increase in depth fell short of significance, most likely because of low power.

The CDR3 regions of human TCRbeta chains were subjected to immunosequencing. Per the original workflow: TCRs in the repertoires were matched against a reference library of SARS-CoV-2-specific TCRs that had been generated with the MIRA antigen-specificity platform. Breadth was defined as the fraction of unique TCRs that were SARS-CoV-2-associated. Depth was defined as the fraction of total T cells that were SARS-CoV-2-associated. Using the MIRA data, each spike-specific TCR was assigned both to the spike region to which the TCR was reactive and to a CD4 or CD8 class. Log10-transformed breadth and depth values were compared by one-way ANOVA with Sidak's multiple comparisons tests. In TCRdb, the immuneACCESS table is reduced to in-frame sequences with V and J assigned. These tables do not hold every clone; where another copy was compared, an unresolved V gene accounts for under half, and the others remain unexplained. The V and J calls and clone size were taken over from that table, and D and trimming were inferred from the DNA. The sample includes about 93,000 clones, with over 80% observed a single time. The ten largest clones capture 16% of the sample.

At the junction V is shortened by 4 bases and J by 6 bases, with 10 bases in between. The cysteine opens and the phenylalanine closes a CDR3 of 13 amino acids. Only the CDR3 DNA is retained, 39 bases long and in frame from the first base. CDR1 SNHLY and CDR2 FYNNEI are derived from the germline V gene. This specimen consisted of peripheral blood, obtained on day 0 of AZD1222 vaccination. The chain is assembled from TRBV2 and TRBJ1-5; the D gene remains uncertain. The clonotype originates from an adult in good health. CDR3 region: CASSVEGGQPQHF. DNA sequence: TGTGCCAGCAGTGTTGAGGGAGGTCAGCCCCAGCATTTT. With all but the CDR3 taken from the reference TRBV2 and TRBJ1-5 genes, the full variable domain is: EPEVTQTPSHQVTQMGQEVILRCVPISNHLYFYWYRQILGQKVEFLVSFYNNEISEKSEIFDDQFSVERPDGSNFTLKIRSTKLEDSAMYFCASSVEGGQPQHFGDGTRLSIL.